These 9 T cell receptor beta chains came from one sample sequenced in a study of Graves' ophthalmopathy and Graves' hyperthyroidism. Researchers took RNA transcripts and amplified TCR beta CDR3 regions from them. Second-round multiplex PCR came after a first-round RT-PCR that employed HTBI primers. TCRdb fed the multiplex PCR reads into MiXCR, producing one record per CDR3 protein. The sample consists of about 400,000 distinct CDR3 sequences, about 17% of them appearing once. Specimen: peripheral blood. Every receptor here comes from a woman in her late teens or twenties with Graves' ophthalmopathy.

This clonotype has a count of ten or more. The V call is TRBV7-2, the J call TRBJ1-2; 7 nucleotides align to TRBD1. Germline loops: CDR1 SGHTA, CDR2 FQGNSA. This CDR3 spans 15 amino acids. V was pared by 5 bases and J by 5 bases, with 11 bases of the junction left unmatched. CDR3 sequence: CASSANTGARYGYTF. In nucleotides, the CDR3 is TGTGCCAGCAGCGCGAACACAGGGGCGCGGTATGGCTACACCTTC. The full variable domain, completed using reference TRBV7-2 and TRBJ1-2, is GAGVSQSPSNKVTEKGKDVELRCDPISGHTALYWYRQSLGQGLEFLIYFQGNSAPDKSGLPSDRFSAERTGGSVSTLTIQRTQQEDSAVYLCASSANTGARYGYTFGSGTRLTVV.

This chain joins TRBV2 and TRBJ2-7; possible D gene TRBD2, 6 bases. Germline V gives CDR1 SNHLY, CDR2 FYNNEI. Deletions cut 8 bases from V and 0 bases from J, with 11 bases between. This CDR3 is 13 amino acids long. CDR3 sequence: CASAGTRSYEQYF. CDR3 coding DNA: TGTGCCAGCGCTGGGACTCGCTCCTACGAGCAGTACTTC.

The rearrangement joins TRBV18 to TRBJ2-3, with TRBD2 matching over 10 bases. J was trimmed by 3 bases and V by 3 bases; bases with no gene match: 6. The germline V gene encodes CDR1 KGHSH and CDR2 LQKENI. The CDR3 has 16 residues. Here the CDR3 reads CASSPGLAEGTDTQYF. Here the CDR3 DNA reads TGTGCCAGCTCACCCGGACTAGCGGAGGGGACAGATACGCAGTATTTT. The full variable domain, rest sourced from reference TRBV18 and TRBJ2-3, is NAGVMQNPRHLVRRRGQEARLRCSPMKGHSHVYWYRQLPEEGLKFMVYLQKENIIDESGMPKERFSAEFPKEGPSILRIQQVVRGDSAAYFCASSPGLAEGTDTQYFGPGTRLTVL.

In this sample, this clonotype turned up once. The chain combines TRBV2 with TRBJ2-7; 7 bases match TRBD1. Germline V lookup: CDR1 SNHLY, CDR2 FYNNEI. V lost 8 bases to trimming and J lost 3 bases; unmatched junction nucleotides: 7. The CDR3 contains 13 residues. CDR3 in amino acids: CASPRGQLYEQYF. The CDR3 nucleotides read TGTGCCAGCCCCCGGGGACAGCTCTACGAGCAGTACTTC.

The chain uses TRBV6-5 and TRBJ2-7; D call uncertain. CDR1 and CDR2 (germline): MNHEY, SVGAGI. V was cut by 2 bases and J by 9 bases, with 11 bases left in between. The CDR3 sequence is 12 residues long. CDR3 sequence reads: CASSYTSYWQYF. The DNA of the CDR3 is TGTGCCAGCAGTTACACCTCCTACTGGCAGTACTTC.

V usage is TRBV7-2 and J usage is TRBJ2-7, with D uncertain. In germline, CDR1 is SGHTA, CDR2 FQGNSA. The CDR3 sequence is 14 residues long. The ends were cut back, 0 bases at V and 0 bases at J, with 6 bases in the middle. The CDR3 sequence: CASSLAGRSYEQYF. CDR3 nucleotides: TGTGCCAGCAGCTTAGCGGGCCGCTCCTACGAGCAGTACTTC.

This clonotype appeared many times. V is TRBV19 and J is TRBJ1-2; perhaps TRBD1 as D (6 bases). The ends were cut back, 6 bases at V and 8 bases at J, with 13 bases in the middle. There are 12 residues in the CDR3. Germline V gene lookup returns CDR1 LNHDA and CDR2 SQIVND (reference sequence). This CDR3 reads CASSHRDGGYTF. The CDR3 DNA reads as TGTGCCAGTAGCCACAGGGACGGAGGCTACACCTTC.

This clonotype was detected many times. This chain links TRBV28 with TRBJ2-7; maybe TRBD1 (6 bases). Germline V gives CDR1 MDHEN, CDR2 SYDVKM. The CDR3 runs 13 residues. V lost 5 bases and J 11 bases, leaving 19 bases between the germline ends. In DNA, the CDR3 is TGTGCCAGCAGTGATCCCTGGACAGCCGGAAAGTACTTC. Its protein product is CASSDPWTAGKYF.

This clonotype was detected ten times or more. CDR3 region: CASSLDIDIQYF. The CDR3, as DNA: TGTGCCAGCTCACTGGATATTGACATTCAGTACTTC. The chain combines TRBV18 with TRBJ2-4; D is ambiguous. CDR3 length equals 12 residues. Germline V gives CDR1 KGHSH, CDR2 LQKENI. Trimming pared 4 bases from V and 8 bases from J, leaving 9 bases between. Supplemented by reference TRBV18 and TRBJ2-4, the full variable domain reads NAGVMQNPRHLVRRRGQEARLRCSPMKGHSHVYWYRQLPEEGLKFMVYLQKENIIDESGMPKERFSAEFPKEGPSILRIQQVVRGDSAAYFCASSLDIDIQYFGAGTRLSVL.